The TCR beta chain described here comes from a study of cytomegalovirus exposure and HLA in healthy donors. Notes on the study in general: Most TCR sequences were seen very rarely across donors, but some public TCRs occurred in many. For cytomegalovirus status, the classifier reportedly gave diagnoses with high specificity and sensitivity. In a later analysis, an Asian-associated ancestry cluster reportedly showed fewer N-insertions than the approximately 700-donor mean.

Primers: 60 Vbeta forward and 13 Jbeta reverse. The assay was immunoSEQ multiplex PCR, and TCRdb's table has in-frame clones only and misses some. This sample has fewer than 110,000 clones, with roughly three quarters found just once. V was pared by 0 bases and J by 8 bases, with 26 bases between. This CDR3 contains 19 residues. Looked up from germline, CDR1 is LNHNV and CDR2 is YYDKDF (reference sequence). Of note for this clone: Its target is unknown.

The chain uses TRBV15 and TRBJ2-1; perhaps TRBD2 as D (5 bases). The material sequenced was PBMCs. The origin of this receptor is a young man in good health and CMV-seronegative. CDR3: CATSRDNRVVRERWDEQFF. DNA of the CDR3: TGTGCCACCAGCAGAGATAATAGGGTAGTGAGGGAGAGATGGGATGAGCAGTTCTTC. Variable domain in full (rest from reference TRBV15 and TRBJ2-1): DAMVIQNPRYQVTQFGKPVTLSCSQTLNHNVMYWYQQKSSQAPKLLFHYYDKDFNNEADTPDNFQSRRPNTSFCFLDIRSPGLGDTAMYLCATSRDNRVVRERWDEQFFGPGTRLTVL.